The 25 T cell receptor beta chains in this list originate from one sample, sequenced in a study of T cells after posttransplantation cyclophosphamide (dated by TCRdb to 2016 to 2018). The treatment or condition label, as the study defines it: high-dose cyclophosphamide on days +3 and +4 as single-agent GVHD prophylaxis. Busulfan and fludarabine conditioning, a related or unrelated marrow graft, and cyclophosphamide on days +3 and +4 were given to PTCy patients. The receptor library was made with the immunoSEQ multiplex PCR assay. The table comes from immuneACCESS by way of TCRdb, which keeps in-frame sequences with V and J called. Part of the clones is missing from these tables; in studies checked, under half for an unresolved V gene and the rest for unknown reasons. The sample table contains some 43,000 clones; only one count was recorded for around 90% of them. The ten largest make up roughly 2.5% of the sample.

This specimen was PBMCs, taken less than 70 days after allogeneic stem cell transplant with posttransplant cyclophosphamide. These receptors originate from a male patient aged 60 to 75 who received an allogeneic stem cell transplant from a related donor and was CMV-positive. After a transplant, some T cells may be the graft donor's own cells.

The V gene is TRBV15, the J gene TRBJ1-5; tentative D call: TRBD1 (5 bases). Trimming left V 3 bases short and J 2 bases short, with 11 bases between. Germline V gives CDR1 LNHNV, CDR2 YYDKDF (reference sequence). This CDR3 is built from 15 residues. The CDR3, as DNA: TGTGCCACCAGCAGGCAGGGTCGCGGCAATCAGCCCCAGCATTTT. Translated: CATSRQGRGNQPQHF.

V gene TRBV6-1 combines with J gene TRBJ1-1, with TRBD1 identical over 7 bases. V trimming: 6 bases; J trimming: 7 bases; junction bases outside the gene matches: 8. CDR3 length: 13 amino acids. The V gene's germline CDR1 is MNHNS and CDR2 SASEGT. CDR3 amino acids: CASRGGQTFEAFF. DNA for the CDR3: TGTGCCAGCAGGGGGGGACAGACCTTTGAAGCTTTCTTT.

A single count supports this clone. This chain joins TRBV29-1 and TRBJ2-7, with 10 bases matching TRBD1. Trimming cost V 2 bases and J 5 bases; bases outside gene matches: 3. Looked up from germline, CDR1 is SQVTM and CDR2 is ANQGSEA. The length of the CDR3 is 13 residues. CDR3 nucleotide sequence: TGCAGCGTTGAAAGAGACAGGGGGCACGAGCAGTACTTC. It specifies CSVERDRGHEQYF.

Comment on this clone: The germline gene is not matched at one end of the junction; a read error may be the cause. The sample holds other DNA sequences that translate to the same CDR3. The chain uses TRBV5-4 and TRBJ2-3, with 11 nucleotides matching TRBD1. The CDR3 runs to 16 residues. CDR1 is SGHNT and CDR2 is YYREEE in the germline V gene (reference sequence). DNA for the CDR3: TGCGCCAGCAGCTTACGGACAGGGGGCGGAGGCGATACGCAGTATTTT. It codes for CASSLRTGGGGDTQYF.

V gene TRBV1 combines with J gene TRBJ2-1; the table's D call of TRBD2 was not tested on the DNA. TRBV1 is shown as a pseudogene. The CDR3 consists of 16 residues. The CDR3 region is CTSSQGLATAYNEQFF. The CDR3 region has the DNA TGCACCAGCAGCCAAGGGCTAGCAACGGCCTACAATGAGCAGTTCTTC.

The chain couples TRBV10-3 to TRBJ1-2, with 8 bases that match TRBD1. CDR1 ENHRY and CDR2 SYGVKD come from the germline V gene. This CDR3 spans 12 amino acids. V lost 10 bases, J lost 2 bases, and 3 bases stayed unmatched. CDR3 region: CATGQGNYGYTF. The CDR3 DNA sequence: TGTGCCACCGGACAGGGCAACTATGGCTACACCTTC.

This sequence joins TRBV10-3 and TRBJ2-3; TRBD1 agrees at 7 bases. Germline V gene data show CDR1 as ENHRY and CDR2 as SYGVKD. The V gene end was trimmed by 7 bases and the J gene end by 2 bases; junction bases not matched to a gene: 6. This CDR3 contains 14 residues. The CDR3, as DNA: TGTGCCATCACCAAGGACAGGAACACAGATACGCAGTATTTT. Protein: CAITKDRNTDTQYF.

This clone was recorded only once. This chain uses TRBV2 with TRBJ2-5, with 7 positions matching TRBD1. The DNA end lines up better with TRBJ2-7; the J call may be wrong. CDR1 and CDR2 (germline): SNHLY, FYNNEI. This CDR3 has 14 amino acids. CDR3 residues: CASNGRGRYYEQYF. The CDR3 DNA follows: TGTGCCAGCAACGGAAGGGGGCGCTACTACGAGCAGTACTTC.

V usage is TRBV5-1 and J usage is TRBJ1-1, with D perhaps TRBD1 (5 bases). Trimming cost V 0 bases and J 4 bases, with 10 bases left between them. Germline V gene sequence: CDR1 SGHRS, CDR2 YFSETQ. The CDR3 is 14 residues long. The CDR3: CASSLGTGRTEAFF. The CDR3 DNA reads TGCGCCAGCAGCTTGGGTACAGGACGCACTGAAGCTTTCTTT.

The table lists this clone with a count of one. The V and J genes are TRBV6-1 and TRBJ2-7; 7 bases fit TRBD1. The CDR3 consists of 14 residues. V lost 7 bases and J lost 2; bases outside the gene matches: 8. Germline CDR1 reads MNHNS; CDR2 reads SASEGT. The CDR3 DNA is TGTGCCAGCACGCTAACGACAGGGCCCTACGAGCAGTACTTC. Its translation is CASTLTTGPYEQYF.

The rearrangement links TRBV30 to TRBJ2-5; D might be TRBD2 (6 bases). The CDR3 has 12 residues. From germline, CDR1 is GTSNPN and CDR2 SVGIG (reference sequence). V was trimmed by 1 base and J by 5 bases, leaving 8 bases between them. CDR3 loop: CAWSGGGETQYF. The CDR3 coding sequence is TGTGCCTGGAGTGGGGGAGGCGAGACCCAGTACTTC. The complete variable domain, with remaining parts taken from reference TRBV30 and TRBJ2-5, reads SQTIHQWPATLVQPVGSPLSLECTVEGTSNPNLYWYRQAAGRGLQLLFYSVGIGQISSEVPQNLSASRPQDRQFILSSKKLLLSDSGFYLCAWSGGGETQYFGPGTRLLVL.

The rearrangement joins TRBV7-6 to TRBJ1-5, with D tentatively TRBD1 (5 bases). The CDR3 is made up of 15 amino acids. The V and J ends lost 1 base and 5 bases respectively, with 12 bases between them. Germline V gene sequence: CDR1 SGHVS, CDR2 FNYEAQ. CDR3 protein: CASSLDAGLDQPQHF. As DNA, the CDR3 is TGTGCCAGCAGCTTAGACGCAGGGTTAGATCAGCCCCAGCATTTT.

The rearrangement links TRBV5-1 to TRBJ1-4; TRBD1 aligns across 7 bases. Trimming removed 4 bases from V and 0 bases from J; junction bases left unmatched: 6. CDR3 length: 16 residues. Per the germline V gene, CDR1 is SGHRS and CDR2 is YFSETQ. The DNA of the CDR3 is TGCGCCAGCAGCATCGGGACAGTTGCAACTAATGAAAAACTGTTTTTT. It is translated as CASSIGTVATNEKLFF.

The chain is built from TRBV2 and TRBJ2-2; no reliable D call. This CDR3 comprises 14 residues. Germline-derived CDR1 and CDR2 are SNHLY and FYNNEI. Trimming stripped 6 bases from V and 6 bases from J, with 14 bases between. The DNA for the CDR3 is TGTGCCAGCAGACGCCTTACTACCCCCGGGGAGCTGTTTTTT. This encodes CASRRLTTPGELFF.

The CDR3 sequence is CASRKTGDEKLFF. The DNA of the CDR3 is TGTGCCAGCAGGAAGACAGGGGATGAAAAACTGTTTTTT. The chain carries TRBV6-6 and TRBJ1-4; TRBD1 aligns across 8 bases. This CDR3 contains 13 residues. Germline trimming cut 6 bases from V and 6 bases from J; bases unmatched to any gene: 3. Germline CDR1 is MNHNY and CDR2 is SVGAGI (reference sequence).

The V and J genes are TRBV7-2 and TRBJ2-5; a weak D match, TRBD2 (6 bases). Germline CDR1 is SGHTA and CDR2 is FQGNSA. V lost 4 bases to trimming and J lost 5 bases, with 14 bases between them. CDR3 length equals 14 residues. In nucleotides, the CDR3 is TGTGCCAGCAGCTCCGGTGGGGCGGGGGAGACCCAGTACTTC. As protein: CASSSGGAGETQYF.

The CDR3 region is CASSSGQGRNTEAFF. The DNA of the CDR3 is TGTGCCAGCAGTTCTGGACAGGGGAGGAACACTGAAGCTTTCTTT. V is TRBV2 and J is TRBJ1-1; 9 nucleotides match TRBD1. The CDR3 has 15 residues. Trimming removed 5 bases from V and 1 base from J; junction bases left unmatched: 5. Germline V gene lookup returns CDR1 SNHLY and CDR2 FYNNEI. The whole variable domain, remainder taken from reference TRBV2 and TRBJ1-1, is EPEVTQTPSHQVTQMGQEVILRCVPISNHLYFYWYRQILGQKVEFLVSFYNNEISEKSEIFDDQFSVERPDGSNFTLKIRSTKLEDSAMYFCASSSGQGRNTEAFFGQGTRLTVV.

V is TRBV6-5 and J is TRBJ1-2; the match to TRBD1 covers 7 bases. With V trimmed by 7 bases and J by 0 bases, 5 bases remained unmatched. Germline CDR1 is MNHEY and CDR2 is SVGAGI. This CDR3 is 14 amino acids long. The CDR3 nucleotides are TGTGCCAGCAAATACACAGGGGCTAACTATGGCTACACCTTC. It translates to CASKYTGANYGYTF.

The chain is built from TRBV6-5 and TRBJ1-2; TRBD1 might be the D (6 bases). This CDR3 contains 15 residues. Germline-derived CDR1 and CDR2 are MNHEY and SVGAGI. The ends were cut back, 5 bases at V and 4 bases at J, with 17 bases in the middle. The CDR3 DNA sequence: TGTGCCAGCAGTGTCGACAGGCCCCAATTCTATGGCTACACCTTC. Protein product: CASSVDRPQFYGYTF.

The chain uses TRBV18 and TRBJ1-1; 9 positions match TRBD1. Germline V gives CDR1 KGHSH, CDR2 LQKENI. The CDR3 runs 16 residues. J lost 1 base, V lost 3 bases, and 6 bases had no gene match. The CDR3 DNA sequence: TGTGCCAGCTCACCCTACGGGACAGGGACGAACACTGAAGCTTTCTTT. Its translation: CASSPYGTGTNTEAFF.

This chain uses TRBV11-2 with TRBJ2-1, with 7 bases aligning to TRBD2. V was pared by 3 bases and J by 0 bases, with 5 bases of the junction left unmatched. Germline CDR1 and CDR2: SGHAT and FQNNGV. The CDR3 runs 16 residues. CDR3 sequence reads: CASSFSGTTSYNEQFF. The DNA for the CDR3 is TGTGCCAGCAGCTTCTCAGGGACTACCTCCTACAATGAGCAGTTCTTC. Drawing the rest from reference TRBV11-2 and TRBJ2-1, the complete variable domain is EAGVAQSPRYKIIEKRQSVAFWCNPISGHATLYWYQQILGQGPKLLIQFQNNGVVDDSQLPKDRFSAERLKGVDSTLKIQPAKLEDSAVYLCASSFSGTTSYNEQFFGPGTRLTVL.

The chain links TRBV19 to TRBJ1-2; 8 positions agree with TRBD1. V trimming: 5 bases; J trimming: 5 bases; junction bases outside the gene matches: 7. The CDR3 has 14 amino acids. CDR1 and CDR2 (germline): LNHDA, SQIVND (reference sequence). This chain's CDR3 is CASSRGTGMYGYTF. The CDR3 DNA reads as TGTGCCAGTAGTCGTGGGACAGGAATGTATGGCTACACCTTC.

The rearrangement links TRBV29-1 to TRBJ1-2; D gene uncertain. Germline-derived CDR1 and CDR2 are SQVTM and ANQGSEA. Trimming left V 1 base short and J 4 bases short, with 19 bases between. The CDR3 is 16 residues long. The CDR3 is CSVEGVAEEDPYGYTF. The CDR3 region has the DNA TGCAGCGTTGAAGGGGTTGCCGAGGAGGACCCCTATGGCTACACCTTC.

V usage is TRBV6-5 and J usage is TRBJ1-5, with D possibly matching TRBD1 (5 bases). V was pared by 4 bases and J by 3 bases, with 16 bases between. The CDR3 spans 16 residues. Germline CDR1 and CDR2: MNHEY and SVGAGI. The CDR3 coding sequence is TGTGCCAGCAGTTCTCAGGGTTTCGTGAACAATCAGCCCCAGCATTTT. Its protein product is CASSSQGFVNNQPQHF.

The J gene is TRBJ2-2, the V gene TRBV19, with 10 positions matching TRBD1. The germline CDR1 and CDR2 sequences are LNHDA and SQIVND (reference sequence). V lost 6 bases and J lost 6; bases outside the gene matches: 7. This CDR3 has 15 amino acids. The CDR3 is CASRDRGRESGELFF. CDR3 bases: TGTGCCAGTAGAGACAGGGGGCGCGAGTCCGGGGAGCTGTTTTTT.